Listed below are T cell receptor beta chains from one sample, sequenced in a study of CD8 T cells in ankylosing spondylitis. MiXCR was run by TCRdb on the 5' RACE reads, yielding one entry per CDR3 protein. The sample contains 40,000 or so distinct CDR3 sequences, 9.5% to 12% of which appear only once. Sequences were obtained from blood, either unsorted or a sorted T cell fraction (not recorded which). These receptors all stem from a male donor with ankylosing spondylitis or in good health (not recorded which). Both conserved end residues are part of each CDR3. Fields, in order: J gene, clone size, D gene, V gene, CDR3 protein, CDR3 DNA. D genes are given only for firm matches. The size field reads once, few, many, or a class for an expanded clone.

>TRBJ2-7|many|-|TRBV12-3/TRBV12-4
CASSFGIEGYEQYF
TGTGCCAGCAGTTTTGGCATAGAGGGCTACGAGCAGTACTTC
>TRBJ2-3|many|-|TRBV9
CASSVGTGTQYF
TGTGCCAGCAGCGTAGGCACGGGTACGCAGTATTTT
>TRBJ1-2|many|-|TRBV7-8
CASSLAGPNYGYTF
TGTGCCAGCAGCTTGGCAGGGCCTAACTATGGCTACACCTTC
>TRBJ2-7|many|-|TRBV3-1
CASSLSGTPYEQYF
TGTGCCAGCAGCCTTTCGGGGACCCCCTACGAGCAGTACTTC
>TRBJ2-5|few|-|TRBV3-1
CASSQDKKTQYF
TGTGCCAGCAGCCAAGATAAGAAGACCCAGTACTTC
>TRBJ2-2|many|-|TRBV5-1
CASSLSQGSGELFF
TGCGCCAGCAGCTTGAGTCAGGGGTCCGGGGAGCTGTTTTTT
>TRBJ2-7|few|-|TRBV5-6
CASSPTIGPTSSYEQYF
TGTGCCAGCAGCCCGACGATAGGGCCAACGAGCTCCTACGAGCAGTACTTC
>TRBJ2-7|few|TRBD1|TRBV5-6
CASSLPGQDEQYF
TGTGCCAGCAGCTTGCCAGGACAGGACGAGCAGTACTTC
>TRBJ1-2|many|-|TRBV15
CATSRDGNGYTF
TGTGCCACCAGCAGAGATGGGAATGGCTACACCTTC
>TRBJ1-2|many|-|TRBV12-3/TRBV12-4
CASSLQGYYGYTF
TGTGCCAGCAGTTTACAGGGATACTATGGCTACACCTTC
>TRBJ1-5|many|-|TRBV6-1
CASSGGTRLSNQPQHF
TGTGCCAGCAGTGGGGGGACTCGTCTAAGCAATCAGCCCCAGCATTTT
>TRBJ2-7|many|TRBD2|TRBV20-1
CSARDSGTMNYEQYF
TGCAGTGCTAGAGATTCCGGGACTATGAACTACGAGCAGTACTTC
>TRBJ2-2|many|-|TRBV5-1
CASSLTWGRHTGELFF
TGCGCCAGCAGCTTGACGTGGGGACGGCACACCGGGGAGCTGTTTTTT